A selection of T cell receptor beta chains follows, all from one sample in a study of blood T cell repertoires in COVID-19. Generated by immunoSEQ multiplex PCR, the TCRdb table keeps only in-frame clones and is missing some. The sample includes about 260,000 clones, approximately 90% of them seen just once. Sequencing used peripheral blood. The receptors come from a woman aged 40 to 50 with acute or convalescent COVID-19. CDR3s include the opening cysteine and the closing phenylalanine or tryptophan. The order of the fields is V gene, D gene, clone size, J gene, CDR3 DNA, CDR3 protein. D genes are given only for firm matches. The size of a clone is reported for some rows only, either as once, few or many, or as a class for expanded clones.

v_gene: TRBV19; d_gene: TRBD1; abundance: -; j_gene: TRBJ1-2; CDR3nt: TGTGCCAGTAGTAAGGACAGGGCCAACTATGGCTACACCTTC; CDR3aa: CASSKDRANYGYTF
v_gene: TRBV15; d_gene: TRBD1; abundance: -; j_gene: TRBJ1-2; CDR3nt: TGTGCCACCAGCAGAGCTCAGGGGGTAGCCCTCTTC; CDR3aa: CATSRAQGVALF
v_gene: TRBV19; d_gene: -; abundance: -; j_gene: TRBJ1-1; CDR3nt: TGTGCCAGTACCCAATACGGGGTTGAAGCTTTCTTT; CDR3aa: CASTQYGVEAFF
v_gene: TRBV11-3; d_gene: TRBD1; abundance: -; j_gene: TRBJ2-1; CDR3nt: TGTGCCAGCAGCTTAGGAAGGGACAGTGAGCAGTTCTTC; CDR3aa: CASSLGRDSEQFF
v_gene: TRBV10-3; d_gene: -; abundance: -; j_gene: TRBJ1-2; CDR3nt: TGTGCCATGGCGGACAGAAGGGACTATGGCTACACCTTC; CDR3aa: CAMADRRDYGYTF
v_gene: TRBV4-1; d_gene: -; abundance: -; j_gene: TRBJ2-1; CDR3nt: TGCGCCAGCAGCCAAGGCATCACGAGCTCCTACAATGAGCAGTTCTTC; CDR3aa: CASSQGITSSYNEQFF
v_gene: TRBV15; d_gene: -; abundance: -; j_gene: TRBJ2-5; CDR3nt: TGTGCCACCAGCAGAGATTTCAGCCAAGAGACCCAGTACTTC; CDR3aa: CATSRDFSQETQYF
v_gene: TRBV19; d_gene: -; abundance: -; j_gene: TRBJ1-3; CDR3nt: TGTGCCAGTAGTCGGGAAGGGGACTTCTACTCTGGAAACACCATATATTTT; CDR3aa: CASSREGDFYSGNTIYF
v_gene: TRBV9; d_gene: TRBD2; abundance: -; j_gene: TRBJ2-5; CDR3nt: TGTGCCAGCAGTGGGGGACTAAAAGAGACCCAGTACTTC; CDR3aa: CASSGGLKETQYF
v_gene: TRBV27; d_gene: -; abundance: -; j_gene: TRBJ1-5; CDR3nt: TGTGCCAGCAGTTCCCTAGGGGAGGGCAATCAGCCCCAGCATTTT; CDR3aa: CASSSLGEGNQPQHF
v_gene: TRBV7-2; d_gene: -; abundance: -; j_gene: TRBJ1-2; CDR3nt: TGTGCCAGCAGCCCAGACGGGGGGCTATACTATGGCTACACCTTC; CDR3aa: CASSPDGGLYYGYTF
v_gene: TRBV19; d_gene: TRBD1; abundance: -; j_gene: TRBJ1-1; CDR3nt: TGTGCCAGTAGCAACGTACAGGGGGCTGAAGCTTTCTTT; CDR3aa: CASSNVQGAEAFF
v_gene: TRBV12-3/TRBV12-4; d_gene: -; abundance: once; j_gene: TRBJ1-4; CDR3nt: TGTGCCAGCTCCGACGTAGAGAGGCAAAAACTGTTTTTT; CDR3aa: CASSDVERQKLFF